This TCR beta chain was identified during a study of CD8 T cell repertoires and HIV-1 epitope variants. The wider study: Separate wells received one of Twenty-five Gag or Nef variant peptides. Control wells had CMV/EBV/flu peptides, negative Ebola AY9, or no peptide. T cells were cultured for more than 9 days with cytokines added on days 3 and 7. Tested: three Gag epitope families, Nef HW9 and YT9.

This clone was counted a few times. Its antigen is undetermined. CDR1 LNHNV and CDR2 YYDKDF come from the germline V gene (reference sequence). There are 12 residues in the CDR3. V dropped 4 bases and J dropped 0 bases, with 3 bases sitting between them. Libraries were prepared by immunoSEQ multiplex PCR; TCRdb keeps only in-frame clonotypes and omits some of them. The profile shows almost 6,000 clones, roughly 60% of them singletons. This receptor was identified in a male donor with HIV. Source material: cultured CD8+ T cells derived from PBMCs. The J gene is TRBJ1-2, the V gene TRBV15; no reliable D call. The CDR3 spells CATSKANYGYTF. CDR3 bases: TGTGCCACCAGCAAGGCTAACTATGGCTACACCTTC.